This TCR beta chain was captured in a study of sequential checkpoint blockade in melanoma. Looked up from germline, CDR1 is LGHNA and CDR2 is YSLEER. This CDR3 is 15 amino acids long. The junction had 5 bases not matched to a gene; V was cut back by 3 bases and J by 7 bases. Clones were sequenced by immunoSEQ multiplex PCR, and TCRdb holds only the in-frame ones, with some missing. The sample comprises about 26,000 clones, 60% to 80% of which are singletons, and 22% rests with the top ten. Treatment meaning: randomized to nivolumab then ipilimumab (arm A) or the reverse (arm B). The input for sequencing was CD8+ T cells sorted from blood (inferred from file names), taken from a patient given nivolumab and ipilimumab in sequence. The chain has TRBV4-3 and TRBJ1-6; TRBD1 agrees at 8 bases. The TCR originated in a human donor with melanoma. The CDR3 DNA reads TGCGCCAGCAGCCAGGACAGGGCGAACAATTCACCCCTCCACTTT. Translating it yields CASSQDRANNSPLHF.